Reported below is one T cell receptor beta chain. This sample is drawn from a study of control samples from healthy donors and cancer patients. CDR3 length: 14 residues. Germline V gene lookup returns CDR1 SQVTM and CDR2 ANQGSEA. V was trimmed by 7 bases and J by 0 bases, leaving 15 bases between them. Profiling relied on immunoSEQ multiplex PCR, and the TCRdb table lists in-frame clones only, not all of them. The sample records around 100,000 clones, around 90% being singletons. V gene TRBV29-1 combines with J gene TRBJ1-1, with D hard to call. This clonotype originated in a human donor in good health. The donor label of this sample is uncertain. The sequenced sample was blood. The CDR3 loop reads CSAHSYPMNTEAFF. The CDR3, as DNA: TGCAGCGCTCACAGCTACCCTATGAACACTGAAGCTTTCTTT.